The 20 T cell receptor beta chains in this list originate from one sample, sequenced in a study of vaccination effects on CD4 cells after COVID-19. For these TCRs, the target antigens are not known. Some clones are missing from TCRdb's copy, which holds only in-frame ones; the method was immunoSEQ multiplex PCR. The table includes 50,000 to 60,000 clones, around 84% detected once. Following a roughly eleven-day culture, CD4+ T cells were purified. Vaccine administered to participants consisted of two doses of either BNT162b2 or mRNA-1273. Here the sequenced sample was CD4+ T cells from PBMCs cultured without peptide, taken after COVID-19 vaccination. These receptors all stem from a human donor who received a COVID-19 vaccine.

The J gene is TRBJ1-5, the V gene TRBV7-9; D perhaps matches TRBD1 (6 bases). CDR3 length: 15 amino acids. Germline-derived CDR1 and CDR2 are SEHNR and FQNEAQ (reference sequence). Trimming stripped 3 bases from V and 7 bases from J, with 16 bases between. CDR3 DNA sequence: TGTGCCAGCAGCTTTGGAACAGGGTCCGGACAGCCCCAGCATTTT. It yields the protein CASSFGTGSGQPQHF. The full variable domain, with the rest looked up from reference TRBV7-9 and TRBJ1-5, is DTGVSQNPRHKITKRGQNVTFRCDPISEHNRLYWYRQTLGQGPEFLTYFQNEAQLEKSRLLSDRFSAERPKGSFSTLEIQRTEQGDSAMYLCASSFGTGSGQPQHFGDGTRLSIL.

The chain couples TRBV6-5 to TRBJ2-2; D not resolved. This CDR3 spans 15 amino acids. With 2 bases removed from V and 1 base from J, the gap between germline ends came to 8 bases. Germline CDR1 reads MNHEY; CDR2 reads SVGAGI. This CDR3 is CASSYGYRNTGELFF. CDR3 coding DNA: TGTGCCAGCAGTTACGGGTACAGGAACACCGGGGAGCTGTTTTTT.

The J gene is TRBJ1-5, the V gene TRBV27; D is undetermined. V gave up 2 bases and J gave up 7 bases, with 9 bases separating them. The CDR3 has 13 residues. CDR1 MNHEY and CDR2 SMNVEV come from the germline V gene (reference sequence). The CDR3 DNA reads TGTGCCAGCAGTTTAGAGGCAGGACAGCCCCAGCATTTT. It is translated as CASSLEAGQPQHF.

The chain couples TRBV30 to TRBJ1-2; unclear D gene. This CDR3 is 13 amino acids long. Germline CDR1 reads GTSNPN; CDR2 reads SVGIG (reference sequence). Trimming removed 1 base at V and 7 bases at J, with 13 bases between. This CDR3 is CAWSGARSGGYTF. CDR3 DNA: TGTGCCTGGAGTGGGGCCCGGTCAGGTGGCTACACCTTC.

This chain uses TRBV7-2 with TRBJ1-1, with D possibly matching TRBD1 (6 bases). The CDR3 spans 13 residues. Looked up from germline, CDR1 is SGHTA and CDR2 is FQGNSA. Trimming took off 5 bases at V and 10 bases at J, with 17 bases between the two ends. Here the CDR3 reads CASSPQQGSVAFF. CDR3 bases: TGTGCCAGCAGCCCGCAACAGGGATCGGTAGCTTTCTTT.

This chain uses TRBV2 with TRBJ1-1; 9 nucleotides align to TRBD1. In germline, CDR1 is SNHLY, CDR2 FYNNEI. This CDR3 has 13 amino acids. V dropped 7 bases and J dropped 4; count of bases not matched to a gene: 4. Written as DNA, the CDR3 is TGTGCCAGCATCCCGGACAGGGGCACTGAAGCTTTCTTT. This encodes CASIPDRGTEAFF.

This chain links TRBV6-1 with TRBJ2-5; 12 bases line up with TRBD2. Trimming cost V 4 bases and J 2 bases; bases outside gene matches: 5. The V gene's germline CDR1 is MNHNS and CDR2 SASEGT. The CDR3 is made up of 16 amino acids. CDR3 residues: CASSGLAGVRQETQYF. Written as DNA, the CDR3 is TGTGCCAGCAGTGGACTAGCGGGAGTGCGGCAAGAGACCCAGTACTTC.

The genes are TRBV1 and TRBJ2-4; whether TRBD2, the table's D call, matches the DNA was not checked. TRBV1 is deemed a pseudogene. This CDR3 has 15 residues. CDR3 sequence: CTSSLRIPTKNIQYF. In DNA, the CDR3 is TGCACCAGCAGCCTTAGAATCCCAACCAAAAACATTCAGTACTTC.

The chain carries TRBV28 and TRBJ2-7; possible D gene TRBD1, 5 bases. CDR3 length equals 13 residues. The V and J ends lost 7 bases and 4 bases respectively, with 14 bases between them. The germline CDR1 and CDR2 sequences are MDHEN and SYDVKM. The CDR3 DNA follows: TGTGCCAGCATAAGACAGAGCCCGTACGAGCAGTACTTC. It is translated as CASIRQSPYEQYF.

Written as DNA, the CDR3 is TGCGCCAGCAGCTTGGTTGTGACAGGGGGAACAGATACGCAGTATTTT. As protein: CASSLVVTGGTDTQYF. The chain uses TRBV5-1 and TRBJ2-3; 9 nucleotides match TRBD1. Trimming removed 0 bases from V and 3 bases from J; junction bases left unmatched: 5. This CDR3 spans 16 amino acids. The germline gives CDR1 SGHRS, CDR2 YFSETQ.

The gene calls are TRBV11-1 and TRBJ1-1, with 8 positions matching TRBD1. The CDR3 contains 15 residues. After removal of 5 bases from V and 1 base from J, the junction contained 6 bases not matched to a gene. CDR1 is SGHAT and CDR2 is FQDESV in the germline V gene (reference sequence). This chain's CDR3 is CASSPRQGRNTEAFF. CDR3 coding DNA: TGTGCCAGCAGCCCTCGACAGGGGAGGAACACTGAAGCTTTCTTT.

This sequence joins TRBV6-5 and TRBJ1-1; weak D call: TRBD1 (5 bases). Between the trimmed V and J ends, which lost 7 bases and 12 bases, there was a span of 15 bases. The germline gives CDR1 MNHEY, CDR2 SVGAGI. This CDR3 comprises 11 residues. CDR3 in amino acids: CASILSGGSFF. CDR3 nucleotides: TGTGCCAGCATTCTTTCTGGGGGTTCTTTCTTT.

This clone came up once. The gene calls are TRBV28 and TRBJ2-1; D may be TRBD2 (5 bases). This CDR3 is built from 15 residues. In germline, CDR1 is MDHEN, CDR2 SYDVKM. V was cut by 3 bases and J by 4 bases, with 13 bases left in between. The CDR3 nucleotides are TGTGCCAGCAGTTTGTTAAGCGGCGCTTACAATGAGCAGTTCTTC. Protein: CASSLLSGAYNEQFF.

V gene TRBV6-5 combines with J gene TRBJ2-1; 7 bases are shared with TRBD1. Trimming at V came to 2 bases and at J to 8 bases, leaving 6 bases not matched to a gene. This CDR3 region has 14 residues. Germline V CDR1 and CDR2: MNHEY, SVGAGI. The CDR3 reads CASSYRTGVYEQFF. The DNA of the CDR3 is TGTGCCAGCAGTTACCGGACAGGTGTCTATGAGCAGTTCTTC.

This chain links TRBV29-1 with TRBJ2-3, with D hard to call. The germline V gene has CDR1 SQVTM and CDR2 ANQGSEA. This CDR3 contains 12 residues. Trimming took off 0 bases at V and 4 bases at J, with 5 bases between the two ends. This CDR3 reads CSVEDGPDTQYF. Here the CDR3 DNA reads TGCAGCGTTGAAGACGGGCCAGATACGCAGTATTTT.

This sequence joins TRBV5-4 and TRBJ2-3; 7 bases align to TRBD2. Trimming took 4 bases from V and 7 from J; bases not matched to a gene: 12. The CDR3 spans 15 residues. Germline CDR1 reads SGHNT; CDR2 reads YYREEE (reference sequence). The CDR3 reads CASSVRGNWGNTQYF. CDR3 DNA sequence: TGTGCCAGCAGCGTGCGGGGGAACTGGGGGAATACGCAGTATTTT.

This clone was seen a single time. The rearrangement links TRBV3-1 (or the pseudogene TRBV3-2) to TRBJ1-2; 7 positions match TRBD1. The V gene end was trimmed by 1 base and the J gene end by 8 bases; junction bases not matched to a gene: 10. CDR1 LGHDT and CDR2 YNNKEL come from the germline V gene (reference sequence). CDR3 length: 15 amino acids. The CDR3 DNA follows: TGTGCCAGCAGCCAAGGGGCCAAGGGGGCGAGGGGCTACACCTTC. It is translated as CASSQGAKGARGYTF.

The chain couples TRBV18 to TRBJ1-3; D gene ambiguous. The CDR3 totals 14 residues. The V end lost 3 bases, the J end lost 1 base, and 7 bases lay between the germline ends. Germline CDR1 is KGHSH and CDR2 is LQKENI. CDR3 nucleotide sequence: TGTGCCAGCTCACCCACGGGATCTGGAAACACCATATATTTT. Protein sequence: CASSPTGSGNTIYF.

This clone has just a few counts. The chain employs TRBV2 and TRBJ1-6, with 10 bases fitting TRBD1. Germline V gene data show CDR1 as SNHLY and CDR2 as FYNNEI. V dropped 4 bases and J dropped 7; count of bases not matched to a gene: 1. The CDR3 totals 14 residues. The CDR3 region has the DNA TGTGCCAGCAGTGTGGGACAGGGGAATTCACCCCTCCACTTT. The encoded protein is CASSVGQGNSPLHF.

The sample holds one count of this clone. This chain links TRBV2 with TRBJ2-7; 7 bases line up with TRBD2. V lost 3 bases, J lost 4 bases, and 6 bases stayed unmatched. This CDR3 has 14 amino acids. The V gene's germline CDR1 is SNHLY and CDR2 FYNNEI. In DNA form, the CDR3 reads TGTGCCAGCAGTGAGACTAGCTGGGCATACGAGCAGTACTTC. It encodes CASSETSWAYEQYF. Variable domain in full (rest from reference TRBV2 and TRBJ2-7): EPEVTQTPSHQVTQMGQEVILRCVPISNHLYFYWYRQILGQKVEFLVSFYNNEISEKSEIFDDQFSVERPDGSNFTLKIRSTKLEDSAMYFCASSETSWAYEQYFGPGTRLTVT.